A single sample gave rise to the 10 T cell receptor beta chains below, sequenced in a study of T cells in Graves' hyperthyroidism and ophthalmopathy. What was amplified from RNA transcripts were TCR beta CDR3 regions. During a first-round RT-PCR of the TCR CDR3, the HTBI primer set was used. TCRdb called the multiplex PCR reads again in MiXCR, with one record for every CDR3 protein. The sample records hundreds of thousands of distinct CDR3 sequences, less than 20% being singletons. Material: blood. Every receptor here comes from a middle-aged man with Graves' ophthalmopathy.

This clonotype came up many times. The chain employs TRBV20-1 and TRBJ2-5, with D tentatively TRBD2 (5 bases). With 5 bases removed from V and 1 base from J, the gap between germline ends came to 14 bases. Per the germline V gene, CDR1 is DFQATT and CDR2 is SNEGSKA (reference sequence). CDR3 length: 14 residues. CDR3 coding DNA: TGCAGTGCTCCAACCGGACTCCTCCAAGAGACCCAGTACTTC. This translates into CSAPTGLLQETQYF.

This clonotype was counted ten times or more. J is TRBJ2-7 and V is TRBV29-1; 10 bases align to TRBD2. The CDR3 is 16 residues long. The trim removed 4 bases at V and 1 base at J, leaving 10 bases unmatched. Germline values: CDR1 SQVTM, CDR2 ANQGSEA. The CDR3 reads CSVGLAGDVWSYEQYF. Written as DNA, the CDR3 is TGCAGCGTTGGTCTAGCGGGAGACGTTTGGTCCTACGAGCAGTACTTC.

This clonotype was counted ten times or more. The chain uses TRBV5-1 and TRBJ2-3, with TRBD1 as a possible D gene (6 bases). This CDR3 has 15 residues. Germline CDR1 reads SGHRS; CDR2 reads YFSETQ. Trimming removed 6 bases at V and 2 bases at J, with 16 bases between. The CDR3 here is CASTGWDTSTDTQYF. The CDR3 region has the DNA TGCGCCAGCACGGGATGGGACACCTCCACAGATACGCAGTATTTT.

This clonotype was seen repeatedly, ten times or more. The chain joins TRBV2 to TRBJ2-1; D possibly uses TRBD1 or TRBD2 (5 bases each). Germline lookup yields CDR1 SNHLY and CDR2 FYNNEI. This CDR3 has 14 amino acids. V was shortened by 10 bases and J by 5 bases, with 18 bases between the two germline ends. CDR3 DNA: TGTGCCACCGACCCACGCGAGGGGAACAATGAGCAGTTCTTC. The encoded protein is CATDPREGNNEQFF.

The chain couples TRBV2 to TRBJ2-2, with 10 bases fitting TRBD2. Germline CDR1 reads SNHLY; CDR2 reads FYNNEI. Unmatched junction bases numbered 4, after V lost 2 bases and J lost 1 base. The CDR3 extends over 17 amino acids. The CDR3 loop reads CASSELAGDMNTGELFF. DNA for the CDR3: TGTGCCAGCAGTGAACTAGCGGGAGATATGAACACCGGGGAGCTGTTTTTT.

This clonotype was counted ten times or more. The chain links TRBV6-1 to TRBJ1-1, with D possibly matching TRBD1 (5 bases). The germline gives CDR1 MNHNS, CDR2 SASEGT. V lost 2 bases, J lost 3 bases, and 7 bases lay in between. The CDR3 has 13 amino acids. The CDR3 region is CASSEMGDTEAFF. In DNA form, the CDR3 reads TGTGCCAGCAGTGAAATGGGGGACACTGAAGCTTTCTTT.

This clonotype was observed many times. This chain joins TRBV12-3 or TRBV12-4 and TRBJ2-3; no definite D call. CDR3 length equals 15 residues. Between the trimmed V and J ends, which lost 0 bases and 5 bases, there was a span of 12 bases. As DNA, the CDR3 is TGTGCCAGCAGTTTAGCGCTTTCAGGCAAAGATACGCAGTATTTT. Amino acids: CASSLALSGKDTQYF.

This clonotype showed up many times. The V and J genes are TRBV20-1 and TRBJ2-2; 8 bases agree with TRBD1. The CDR3 length is 13 residues. Germline V gene data show CDR1 as DFQATT and CDR2 as SNEGSKA (reference sequence). Trimming took 2 bases from V and 7 from J; bases not matched to a gene: 3. DNA of the CDR3: TGCAGTGCTAGACAGGGGGCGGACGGGGAGCTGTTTTTT. This gives the protein CSARQGADGELFF.

This chain connects TRBV28 to TRBJ1-6, with 10 bases fitting TRBD1. V was pared by 6 bases and J by 9 bases, with 5 bases of the junction left unmatched. CDR1 MDHEN and CDR2 SYDVKM come from the germline V gene. The CDR3 is made up of 14 amino acids. The CDR3: CASSGDRGSSPLHF. In DNA form, the CDR3 reads TGTGCCAGCAGCGGGGACAGGGGAAGTTCACCCCTCCACTTT.

About this clonotype itself: A read error may be the cause here, since a much bigger clone is one base away. The rearrangement uses TRBV5-1 and TRBJ1-1; D is unresolved. CDR3 length: 14 residues. The V and J ends lost 4 bases and 6 bases respectively, with 16 bases between them. CDR1 SGHRS and CDR2 YFSETQ come from the germline V gene. The CDR3 bases are TGCGCCAGCAGCGCCGACCGGGCAGACGCTGAAGCTTTCTTT. Translated: CASSADRADAEAFF.